The rows below give T cell receptor beta chains drawn from one sample of a study of response to subunit inactivated influenza vaccine. MiXCR, run by TCRdb on the RT-PCR reads, gives a single entry per CDR3 protein. There are about 780,000 distinct CDR3 sequences in the sample; around 20% occur only once, and roughly a tenth lies in the top ten. Sequenced material: PBMCs from blood, taken 5 to 6 days after vaccination. Receptors originate from a man aged 45-60 years who received an inactivated influenza vaccine. The CDR3 runs from the conserved cysteine through the conserved F or W. D genes are given only for firm matches. The size of a clone is reported for some rows only, either as once, few or many, or as a class for expanded clones.

V: TRBV29-1
J: TRBJ2-1
size: few
D: NA
CDR3: CSVEGLQAGEQFF
DNA: TGCAGCGTTGAAGGGCTACAGGCCGGTGAGCAGTTCTTC

V: TRBV4-2
J: TRBJ2-5
size: NA
D: NA
CDR3: CASSQDLRTGQETQYF
DNA: TGTGCCAGCAGCCAAGATCTTAGGACTGGACAAGAGACCCAGTACTTC

V: TRBV7-2
J: TRBJ2-2
size: NA
D: TRBD2
CDR3: CASLPGGTGELFF
DNA: TGTGCCAGCCTCCCGGGGGGCACCGGGGAGCTGTTTTTT

V: TRBV7-2
J: TRBJ1-1
size: NA
D: NA
CDR3: CASSLGLHTEAFF
DNA: TGTGCCAGCAGCTTAGGGCTTCACACTGAAGCTTTCTTT

V: TRBV7-9
J: TRBJ2-5
size: NA
D: NA
CDR3: CASSLGYGYETQYF
DNA: TGTGCCAGCAGCTTAGGATATGGGTACGAGACCCAGTACTTC

V: TRBV15
J: TRBJ2-5
size: NA
D: NA
CDR3: CATSVKQAIGTQYF
DNA: TGTGCCACCAGCGTTAAACAGGCGATCGGGACCCAGTACTTC

V: TRBV5-1
J: TRBJ2-2
size: NA
D: NA
CDR3: CASTWRDSGGGELFF
DNA: TGCGCCAGCACCTGGCGGGACTCCGGAGGCGGGGAGCTGTTTTTT

V: TRBV5-1
J: TRBJ2-3
size: few
D: NA
CDR3: CASSAGPRVTQYF
DNA: TGCGCCAGCAGCGCCGGTCCTCGGGTTACGCAGTATTTT

V: TRBV20-1
J: TRBJ2-1
size: NA
D: TRBD2
CDR3: CSATDGRAGGLRNEQFF
DNA: TGCAGTGCAACCGATGGACGAGCGGGGGGGCTTAGGAATGAGCAGTTCTTC

V: TRBV25-1
J: TRBJ1-1
size: NA
D: NA
CDR3: CATWGGEAFF
DNA: TGTGCCACCTGGGGGGGTGAAGCTTTCTTT

V: TRBV9
J: TRBJ2-1
size: few
D: NA
CDR3: CASSVVGGTPNEQFF
DNA: TGTGCCAGCAGCGTAGTGGGGGGAACTCCCAATGAGCAGTTCTTC

V: TRBV15
J: TRBJ2-7
size: NA
D: TRBD2
CDR3: CATSREAGGYYEQYF
DNA: TGTGCCACCAGCAGAGAAGCGGGAGGATACTACGAGCAGTACTTC

V: TRBV5-1
J: TRBJ2-6
size: NA
D: NA
CDR3: CASSLGDQGSGANVLTF
DNA: TGCGCCAGCAGCTTGGGGGACCAGGGTTCTGGGGCCAACGTCCTGACTTTC

V: TRBV20-1
J: TRBJ2-7
size: NA
D: NA
CDR3: CSAIGEASSYEQYF
DNA: TGCAGTGCTATAGGGGAAGCCTCCTCCTACGAGCAGTACTTC

V: TRBV6-5
J: TRBJ1-2
size: NA
D: NA
CDR3: CASSPAGGGYTF
DNA: TGTGCCAGCAGTCCGGCGGGGGGAGGCTACACCTTC

V: TRBV10-3
J: TRBJ2-7
size: few
D: TRBD1
CDR3: CAISEWDRGQRSYEQYF
DNA: TGTGCCATCAGTGAATGGGACAGGGGGCAGAGGTCCTACGAGCAGTACTTC

V: TRBV20-1
J: TRBJ2-7
size: NA
D: NA
CDR3: CSARDSDSYEQYF
DNA: TGCAGTGCTAGAGACAGCGACTCCTACGAGCAGTACTTC

V: TRBV12-5
J: TRBJ2-5
size: few
D: NA
CDR3: CASGLSFGVAPETQYF
DNA: TGTGCTAGTGGTTTGTCCTTTGGAGTAGCCCCGGAGACCCAGTACTTC

V: TRBV6-5
J: TRBJ2-4
size: NA
D: NA
CDR3: CASSYTRTQNIQYF
DNA: TGTGCCAGCAGTTACACACGGACCCAAAACATTCAGTACTTC

V: TRBV5-1
J: TRBJ2-1
size: NA
D: TRBD2
CDR3: CASSLRVSGRSYGEQFF
DNA: TGCGCCAGCAGCTTGCGGGTGAGCGGGAGGTCCTACGGTGAGCAGTTCTTC

V: TRBV20-1
J: TRBJ1-5
size: few
D: NA
CDR3: CSARQFANQPQHF
DNA: TGCAGTGCCCGACAGTTTGCTAATCAGCCCCAGCATTTT

V: TRBV2
J: TRBJ2-1
size: once
D: NA
CDR3: CASSGEAANEQFF
DNA: TGTGCCAGCAGCGGCGAGGCGGCCAATGAGCAGTTCTTC

V: TRBV3-1
J: TRBJ2-3
size: NA
D: TRBD2
CDR3: CASSFRRSSGGSDTQYF
DNA: TGTGCCAGCAGCTTCCGTCGTTCAAGCGGGGGGTCAGATACGCAGTATTTT

V: TRBV11-2
J: TRBJ2-3
size: NA
D: NA
CDR3: CASSLEGGRADTQYF
DNA: TGTGCCAGCAGCTTAGAGGGAGGAAGGGCAGATACGCAGTATTTT

V: TRBV28
J: TRBJ2-3
size: NA
D: NA
CDR3: CVSSVLAFSTDTQYF
DNA: TGTGTCAGCAGTGTACTAGCTTTTAGCACAGATACGCAGTATTTT

V: TRBV12-3/TRBV12-4
J: TRBJ2-5
size: few
D: NA
CDR3: CASSYGFQETQYF
DNA: TGTGCCAGCAGTTACGGGTTTCAAGAGACCCAGTACTTC

V: TRBV20-1
J: TRBJ2-7
size: few
D: NA
CDR3: CSARVWERHEQYF
DNA: TGCAGTGCTAGAGTATGGGAGCGGCACGAGCAGTACTTC

V: TRBV12-3/TRBV12-4
J: TRBJ2-3
size: few
D: TRBD2
CDR3: CASSFTSGGQDTQYF
DNA: TGTGCCAGCAGTTTCACTAGCGGGGGGCAAGATACGCAGTATTTT

V: TRBV4-2
J: TRBJ2-5
size: NA
D: TRBD1
CDR3: CASSQDGTGDETQYF
DNA: TGTGCCAGCAGCCAAGATGGGACAGGGGATGAGACCCAGTACTTC

V: TRBV28
J: TRBJ1-1
size: NA
D: TRBD1
CDR3: CASSSPRGTKLNTEAFF
DNA: TGTGCCAGCAGTTCACCCAGGGGGACAAAGCTGAACACTGAAGCTTTCTTT

V: TRBV7-9
J: TRBJ2-2
size: NA
D: NA
CDR3: CASSPRGGAETGELFF
DNA: TGTGCCAGCAGCCCTAGAGGGGGGGCCGAGACCGGGGAGCTGTTTTTT

V: TRBV5-1
J: TRBJ2-2
size: few
D: NA
CDR3: CASKQGGDTGELFF
DNA: TGCGCCAGCAAACAGGGAGGCGACACCGGGGAGCTGTTTTTT

V: TRBV12-3/TRBV12-4
J: TRBJ1-5
size: many
D: NA
CDR3: CASSLGGTLNQPQHF
DNA: TGTGCCAGCAGTTTAGGCGGGACACTCAATCAGCCCCAGCATTTT

V: TRBV18
J: TRBJ2-7
size: many
D: TRBD1
CDR3: CASSPLSGQAHEQYF
DNA: TGTGCCAGCTCACCGCTCAGTGGACAGGCCCACGAGCAGTACTTC

V: TRBV29-1
J: TRBJ2-1
size: NA
D: NA
CDR3: CSVDLILAREQFF
DNA: TGCAGCGTCGATTTAATTCTAGCGCGAGAGCAGTTCTTC

V: TRBV29-1
J: TRBJ2-5
size: many
D: TRBD1
CDR3: CSVEVRGLQTQYF
DNA: TGCAGCGTGGAAGTCAGGGGGCTTCAGACCCAGTACTTC

V: TRBV12-3/TRBV12-4
J: TRBJ2-3
size: NA
D: TRBD2
CDR3: CASSSPRTSGGGGDTQYF
DNA: TGTGCCAGCAGTTCCCCGAGGACTAGCGGAGGAGGTGGAGATACGCAGTATTTT

V: TRBV7-9
J: TRBJ2-5
size: few
D: NA
CDR3: CASSLGRGQRVQETQYF
DNA: TGTGCCAGCAGCCTCGGGCGAGGCCAGCGAGTCCAAGAGACCCAGTACTTC

V: TRBV4-3
J: TRBJ1-4
size: few
D: TRBD1
CDR3: CASSLSDRAGEKLFF
DNA: TGCGCCAGCAGCCTTTCGGACAGGGCTGGTGAAAAACTGTTTTTT

V: TRBV6-2/TRBV6-3
J: TRBJ1-5
size: NA
D: NA
CDR3: CASSYPGARVSNQPQHF
DNA: TGTGCCAGCAGTTACCCCGGCGCGAGAGTTAGCAATCAGCCCCAGCATTTT

V: TRBV28
J: TRBJ2-3
size: NA
D: TRBD2
CDR3: CASSLLGLVTDTQYF
DNA: TGTGCCAGCAGTTTACTGGGACTAGTCACAGATACGCAGTATTTT

V: TRBV20-1
J: TRBJ2-2
size: NA
D: TRBD2
CDR3: CSATSGRAPGELFF
DNA: TGCAGTGCTACTAGCGGGAGGGCCCCCGGGGAGCTGTTTTTT

V: TRBV18
J: TRBJ1-2
size: few
D: NA
CDR3: CASAPPSSGGYTF
DNA: TGTGCCAGCGCCCCCCCTAGCTCGGGTGGCTACACCTTC

V: TRBV20-1
J: TRBJ2-3
size: many
D: NA
CDR3: CSASPSATSRTTQYF
DNA: TGCAGTGCCAGCCCTAGCGCAACCTCCCGAACGACGCAGTATTTT

V: TRBV10-2
J: TRBJ2-7
size: few
D: TRBD2
CDR3: CASTQRGADEQYF
DNA: TGCGCCAGCACCCAGCGGGGGGCTGACGAGCAGTACTTC

V: TRBV14
J: TRBJ1-1
size: NA
D: NA
CDR3: CASSQARVTEAFF
DNA: TGTGCCAGCAGCCAAGCAAGGGTCACTGAAGCTTTCTTT

V: TRBV11-1
J: TRBJ2-1
size: few
D: TRBD1
CDR3: CATTPDRASYNEQFF
DNA: TGTGCCACCACGCCCGACAGGGCCTCCTACAATGAGCAGTTCTTC

V: TRBV4-3
J: TRBJ1-4
size: NA
D: NA
CDR3: CASSQGATPTNEKLFF
DNA: TGCGCCAGCAGCCAAGGGGCAACACCCACGAATGAAAAACTGTTTTTT

V: TRBV6-5
J: TRBJ2-1
size: NA
D: TRBD2
CDR3: CASSWGGSYNEQFF
DNA: TGTGCCAGCAGTTGGGGGGGTTCCTACAATGAGCAGTTCTTC

V: TRBV4-1
J: TRBJ2-1
size: NA
D: NA
CDR3: CASSLRGTGPHEQFF
DNA: TGCGCCAGCAGCCTCCGTGGAACAGGGCCGCATGAGCAGTTCTTC

V: TRBV30
J: TRBJ2-7
size: few
D: NA
CDR3: CAWSLLGAYEQYF
DNA: TGTGCCTGGAGTCTGCTGGGTGCCTACGAGCAGTACTTC

V: TRBV4-1
J: TRBJ2-2
size: many
D: NA
CDR3: CASSHRGGELFF
DNA: TGCGCCAGCAGCCACCGTGGCGGGGAGCTGTTTTTT

V: TRBV19
J: TRBJ2-7
size: NA
D: TRBD1
CDR3: CASSTHGQGGNEQYF
DNA: TGTGCCAGTAGTACACACGGACAGGGCGGTAACGAGCAGTACTTC